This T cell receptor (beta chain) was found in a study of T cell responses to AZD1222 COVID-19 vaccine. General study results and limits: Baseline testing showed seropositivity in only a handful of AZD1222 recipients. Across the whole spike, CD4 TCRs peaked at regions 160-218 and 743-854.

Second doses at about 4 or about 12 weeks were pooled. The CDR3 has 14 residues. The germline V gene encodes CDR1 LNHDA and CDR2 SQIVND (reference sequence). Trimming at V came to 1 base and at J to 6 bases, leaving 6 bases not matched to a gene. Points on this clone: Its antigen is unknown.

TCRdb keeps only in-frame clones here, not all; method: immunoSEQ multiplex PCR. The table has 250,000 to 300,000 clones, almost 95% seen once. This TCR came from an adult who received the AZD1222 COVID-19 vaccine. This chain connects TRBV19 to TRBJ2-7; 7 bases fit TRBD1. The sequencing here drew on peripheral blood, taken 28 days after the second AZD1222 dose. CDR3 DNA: TGTGCCAGTAGTATAGGCGTAGGGGGCAGCGAGCAGTACTTC. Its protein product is CASSIGVGGSEQYF.